This entry features one T cell receptor beta chain sequence. This clonotype was seen repeatedly, ten times or more. Its binding antigen is unknown. No much larger clone exists at a distance of one base, and base qualities are not known. A patient counted as having stable Graves' hyperthyroidism if no progression to ophthalmopathy occurred over 18 months of follow-up. The hyperthyroidism patients were between 18 and 65 years old and newly diagnosed, with a disease duration of less than 2 months. The study excluded patients with uncontrolled infections, other autoimmune diseases, pregnancy or lactation. Diagnoses were established on the basis of clinical symptoms, serum thyroxine and TRAb, thyroid ultrasound, and orbital computed tomography. Ficoll-Paque density gradient centrifugation was used to isolate PBMCs from 10 ml of fresh peripheral blood. Total RNA was extracted using Trizol reagent, and RNA quality was assessed on an Agilent 2100 Bioanalyzer.

The CDR3 starts with the cysteine, ends with the phenylalanine, and has 13 residues. Only the CDR3 DNA is retained, 39 bases long and in frame from the first base. Deletion took 5 bases off V and 7 bases off J, with a span of 11 bases between the germline ends. TCR beta CDR3 regions were amplified from RNA transcripts. The TCR CDR3 was subjected to a first round of RT-PCR using the HTBI primer set and the Qiagen OneStep RT-PCR kit. The libraries were constructed in a second round of multiplex PCR and then size-selected and purified. Sequencing of the libraries was done on an Illumina HiSeq2000 using paired-end 100 bp reads. Per the original workflow: SOAPnuke was used to process the raw data, removing reads that contained adapters or uncalled bases, had a mean Phred below 15, or lacked an exact match to the constant primer or identifier. High-quality paired reads were merged with COPE v1.2.5, and unique nucleotide sequences were defined as clonotypes. Clonotypes were aligned to IMGT TRBV, TRBD and TRBJ reference segments using MiTCR v1.1. Only V-J combinations with frequency above 0.0001, covering about 99% of repertoires, were analysed. A TCS score was defined as the ratio between F50 (clonal expansion) and ExV (chaos), using BLOSUM62-based TCRdist between CDR3 peptides within each V-J. Welch's t-statistics and random forest reduced some 510 V-J features to 10 to 15, which were used in a naive Bayes classifier (R e1071). The public reads were run again by TCRdb, first through fastp at Q25 and then through MiXCR, and only productive beta chains were kept. Rows are combined by CDR3 protein, so each entry shows the most common genes and DNA. The V and J calls shown here were made by TCRdb, not taken from the authors' results. In this sample the table shows hundreds of thousands of distinct CDR3 sequences, about 12% of which occur a single time. The ten largest account for around a tenth of the sample.

The sample belongs to a study of T cells in Graves' hyperthyroidism and ophthalmopathy (dated by TCRdb to between 2018 and 2021). Regarding the study in general: Peripheral blood samples were taken at the time of initial diagnosis, prior to any treatment. TCR V-J signatures able to tell the groups apart were searched for in a discovery cohort of 95 or so patients, of whom around 43 had Graves' ophthalmopathy and 57 had stable Graves' hyperthyroidism. An independent validation cohort of 18 to 20 hyperthyroidism patients and roughly 16 patients who later progressed to ophthalmopathy tested prospective prediction of ophthalmopathy. The 100 discovery patients were randomly divided into training and test sets at a 7:3 ratio. In addition, the study compared T-cell repertoires in thyroid tissue and in blood from 6 or 7 Graves' hyperthyroidism patients. After sampling, hyperthyroidism patients received methimazole starting at 30 mg daily, and ophthalmopathy patients received high-dose intravenous methylprednisolone. The paper describes TCR Vbeta CDR3 sequencing of 120 to 150 peripheral blood samples, made up of some 42 ophthalmopathy patients, roughly 75 hyperthyroidism patients and roughly 17 progressor patients. The research as a whole found: Sample size was not statistically predetermined, and investigators were not blinded to group allocation. In validation, progression to ophthalmopathy was predicted by the model with 70.59% sensitivity and 72% to 85% specificity, a median of around 5.9 months before onset. Most expanded thyroid clonotypes (frequency above 0.001) were also detected in blood, suggesting blood repertoires may reflect thyroid immune responses. Ophthalmopathy was separated from stable hyperthyroidism by a 13 V-J signature model, with 85% to 90% sensitivity and 81% to 82% specificity obtained in cross-validation and 80%/75% obtained in testing.

The sequence is built from TRBV12-3 or TRBV12-4 and TRBJ1-4, with no confidently assigned D gene. This sequence was found in a woman under 30 with Graves' hyperthyroidism. The sequenced sample was blood. CDR3 loop: CASSEREGEKLFF. The sequence in DNA is TGTGCCAGCAGTGAGAGGGAGGGTGAAAAACTGTTTTTT.